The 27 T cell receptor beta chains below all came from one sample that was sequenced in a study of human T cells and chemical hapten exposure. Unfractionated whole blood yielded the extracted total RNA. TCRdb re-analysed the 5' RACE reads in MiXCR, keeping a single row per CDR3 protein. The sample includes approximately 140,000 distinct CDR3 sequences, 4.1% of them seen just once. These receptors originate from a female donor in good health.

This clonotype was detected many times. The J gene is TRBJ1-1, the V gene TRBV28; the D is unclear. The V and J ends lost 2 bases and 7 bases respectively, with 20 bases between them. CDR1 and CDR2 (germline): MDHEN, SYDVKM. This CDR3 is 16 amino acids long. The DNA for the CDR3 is TGTGCCAGCAGTTTACTAATGGCAGTGAAGACCGGTGAAGCTTTCTTT. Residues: CASSLLMAVKTGEAFF. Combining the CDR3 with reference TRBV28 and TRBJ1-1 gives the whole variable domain DVKVTQSSRYLVKRTGEKVFLECVQDMDHENMFWYRQDPGLGLRLIYFSYDVKMKEKGDIPEGYSVSREKKERFSLILESASTNQTSMYLCASSLLMAVKTGEAFFGQGTRLTVV.

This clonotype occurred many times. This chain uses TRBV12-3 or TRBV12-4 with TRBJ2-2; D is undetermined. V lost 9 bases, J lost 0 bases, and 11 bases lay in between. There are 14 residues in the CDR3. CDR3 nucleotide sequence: TGTGCCAGTAGGGTAGACTCGAACACCGGGGAGCTGTTTTTT. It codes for CASRVDSNTGELFF.

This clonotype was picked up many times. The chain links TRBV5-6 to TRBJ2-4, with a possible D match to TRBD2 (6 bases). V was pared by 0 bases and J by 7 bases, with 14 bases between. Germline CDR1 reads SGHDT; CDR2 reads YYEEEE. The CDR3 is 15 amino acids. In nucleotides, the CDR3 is TGTGCCAGCAGCTTGGAGGGGCGGGGAAGGAACATTCAGTACTTC. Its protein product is CASSLEGRGRNIQYF. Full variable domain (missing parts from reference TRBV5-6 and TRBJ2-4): DAGVTQSPTHLIKTRGQQVTLRCSPKSGHDTVSWYQQALGQGPQFIFQYYEEEERQRGNFPDRFSGHQFPNYSSELNVNALLLGDSALYLCASSLEGRGRNIQYFGAGTRLSVL.

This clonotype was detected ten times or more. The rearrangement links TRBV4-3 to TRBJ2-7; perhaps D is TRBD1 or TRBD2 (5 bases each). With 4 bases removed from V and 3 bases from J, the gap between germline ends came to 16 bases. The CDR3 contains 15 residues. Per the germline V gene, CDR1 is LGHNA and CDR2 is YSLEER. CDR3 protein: CASSPRVGVNYEQYF. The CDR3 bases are TGCGCCAGCAGCCCCCGGGTGGGGGTGAACTACGAGCAGTACTTC.

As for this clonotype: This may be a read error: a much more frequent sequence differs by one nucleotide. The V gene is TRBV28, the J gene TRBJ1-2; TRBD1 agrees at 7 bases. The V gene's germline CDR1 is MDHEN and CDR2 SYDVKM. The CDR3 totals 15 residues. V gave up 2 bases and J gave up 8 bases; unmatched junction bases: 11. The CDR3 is CASSLGGRGTRGYTF. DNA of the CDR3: TGTGCCAGCAGTTTAGGGGGCAGGGGGACGAGGGGCTACACCTTC.

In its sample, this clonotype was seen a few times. CDR3 DNA sequence: TGTGCCACCAGTGACCCGACTCCCGGGACAGGGGGCCAAGAGACCCAGTACTTC. Translated: CATSDPTPGTGGQETQYF. V and J are TRBV24-1 and TRBJ2-5, with TRBD1 identical over 11 bases. This CDR3 has 18 amino acids. Germline CDR1 and CDR2: KGHDR and SFDVKD. Trimming at V came to 4 bases and at J to 1 base, leaving 10 bases not matched to a gene.

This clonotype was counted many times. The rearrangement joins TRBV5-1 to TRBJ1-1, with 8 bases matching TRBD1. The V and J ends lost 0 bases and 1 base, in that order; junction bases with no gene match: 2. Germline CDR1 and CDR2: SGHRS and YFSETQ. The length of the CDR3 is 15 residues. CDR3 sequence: CASSLVQGANTEAFF. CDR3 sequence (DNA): TGCGCCAGCAGCTTGGTTCAGGGGGCGAACACTGAAGCTTTCTTT.

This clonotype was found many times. CDR3 protein: CSSGRPTNEKLFF. The CDR3 DNA sequence: TGCAGCTCAGGACGTCCGACGAATGAAAAACTGTTTTTT. The chain uses TRBV20-1 and TRBJ1-4; D is ambiguous. CDR1 is DFQATT and CDR2 is SNEGSKA in the germline V gene (reference sequence). The CDR3 loop spans 13 amino acids.

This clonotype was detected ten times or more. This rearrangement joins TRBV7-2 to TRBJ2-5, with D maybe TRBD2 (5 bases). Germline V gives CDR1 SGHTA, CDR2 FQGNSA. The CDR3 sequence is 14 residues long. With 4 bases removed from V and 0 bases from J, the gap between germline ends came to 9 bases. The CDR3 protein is CASSSGSNQETQYF. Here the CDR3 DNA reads TGTGCCAGCAGCTCGGGGTCTAACCAAGAGACCCAGTACTTC.

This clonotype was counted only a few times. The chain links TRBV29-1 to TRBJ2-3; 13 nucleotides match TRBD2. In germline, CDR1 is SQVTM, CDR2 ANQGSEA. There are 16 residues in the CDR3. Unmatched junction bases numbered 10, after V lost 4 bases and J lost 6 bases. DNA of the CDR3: TGCAGCGTTGGAACGGGACTAGCGGGAAGGTTGGATACGCAGTATTTT. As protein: CSVGTGLAGRLDTQYF.

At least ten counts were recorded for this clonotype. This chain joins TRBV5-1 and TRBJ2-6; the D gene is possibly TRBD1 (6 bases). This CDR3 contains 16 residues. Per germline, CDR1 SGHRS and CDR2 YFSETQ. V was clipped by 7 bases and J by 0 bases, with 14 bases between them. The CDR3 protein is CASSRDTLSGANVLTF. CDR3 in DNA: TGCGCCAGCTCGAGGGACACCCTCTCTGGGGCCAACGTCCTGACTTTC.

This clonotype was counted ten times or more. CDR3 sequence: CASSNTGQGYNSPLHF. The CDR3, as DNA: TGTGCCAGTAGTAACACAGGACAGGGCTATAATTCACCCCTCCACTTT. V and J are TRBV19 and TRBJ1-6, with TRBD1 matching over 8 bases. The CDR3 length is 16 residues. With V trimmed by 4 bases and J by 3 bases, 5 bases remained unmatched. Germline V lookup: CDR1 LNHDA, CDR2 SQIVND (reference sequence).

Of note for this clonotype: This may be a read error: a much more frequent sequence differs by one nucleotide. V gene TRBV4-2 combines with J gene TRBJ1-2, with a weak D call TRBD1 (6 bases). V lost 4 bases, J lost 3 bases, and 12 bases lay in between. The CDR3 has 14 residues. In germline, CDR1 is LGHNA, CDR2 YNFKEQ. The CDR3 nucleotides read TGTGCCAGCAGCCGCCAGACAGGAGACTATGGCTACACCTTC. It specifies CASSRQTGDYGYTF.

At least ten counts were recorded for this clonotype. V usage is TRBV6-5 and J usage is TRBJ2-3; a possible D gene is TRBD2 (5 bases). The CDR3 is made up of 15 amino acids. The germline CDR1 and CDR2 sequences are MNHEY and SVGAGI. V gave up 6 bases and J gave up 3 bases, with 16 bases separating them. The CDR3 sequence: CASSVPGPGTDTQYF. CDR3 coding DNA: TGTGCCAGCAGCGTCCCGGGCCCGGGGACAGATACGCAGTATTTT.

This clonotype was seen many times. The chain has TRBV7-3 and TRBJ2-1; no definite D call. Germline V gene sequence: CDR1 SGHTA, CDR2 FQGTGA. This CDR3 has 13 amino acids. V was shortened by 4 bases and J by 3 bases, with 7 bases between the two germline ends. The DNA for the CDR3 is TGTGCCAGCAGCTCTATGAGCTACAATGAGCAGTTCTTC. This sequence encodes CASSSMSYNEQFF. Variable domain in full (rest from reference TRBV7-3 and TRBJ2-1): GAGVSQTPSNKVTEKGKYVELRCDPISGHTALYWYRQSLGQGPEFLIYFQGTGAADDSGLPNDRFFAVRPEGSVSTLKIQRTERGDSAVYLCASSSMSYNEQFFGPGTRLTVL.

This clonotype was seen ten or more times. CDR3 region: CASSPGADNTEAFF. The CDR3 DNA sequence: TGCGCCAGCAGCCCGGGGGCGGATAACACTGAAGCTTTCTTT. The chain recombines TRBV5-1 with TRBJ1-1; D may be TRBD1 (6 bases). This CDR3 spans 14 amino acids. Looked up from germline, CDR1 is SGHRS and CDR2 is YFSETQ. Trimming removed 4 bases at V and 2 bases at J, with 12 bases between.

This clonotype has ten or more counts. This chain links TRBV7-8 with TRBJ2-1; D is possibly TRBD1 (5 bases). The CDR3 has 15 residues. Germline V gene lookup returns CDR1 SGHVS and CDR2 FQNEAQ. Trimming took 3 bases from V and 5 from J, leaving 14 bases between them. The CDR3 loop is CASSFFRQGNNEQFF. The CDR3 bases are TGTGCCAGCAGCTTTTTTAGGCAGGGCAACAATGAGCAGTTCTTC.

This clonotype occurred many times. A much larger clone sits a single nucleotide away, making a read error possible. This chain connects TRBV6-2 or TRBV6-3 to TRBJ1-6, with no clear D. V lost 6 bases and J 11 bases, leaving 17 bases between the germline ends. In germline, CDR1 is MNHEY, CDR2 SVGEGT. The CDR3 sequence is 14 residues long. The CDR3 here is CASSISSENAPLHF. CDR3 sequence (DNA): TGTGCCAGCAGCATATCCAGCGAGAATGCACCCCTCCACTTT.

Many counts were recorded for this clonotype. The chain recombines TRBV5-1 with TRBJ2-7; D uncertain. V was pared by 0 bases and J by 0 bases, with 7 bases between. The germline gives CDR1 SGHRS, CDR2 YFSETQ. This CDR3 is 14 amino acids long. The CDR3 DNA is TGCGCCAGCAGCTTGGTCCCGAGCTCCTACGAGCAGTACTTC. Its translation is CASSLVPSSYEQYF.

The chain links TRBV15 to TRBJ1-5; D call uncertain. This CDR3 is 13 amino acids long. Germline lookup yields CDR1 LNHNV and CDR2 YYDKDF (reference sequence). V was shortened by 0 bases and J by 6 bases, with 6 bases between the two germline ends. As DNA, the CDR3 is TGTGCCACCAGCAGAGATCCCGGTCAGCCCCAGCATTTT. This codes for CATSRDPGQPQHF.

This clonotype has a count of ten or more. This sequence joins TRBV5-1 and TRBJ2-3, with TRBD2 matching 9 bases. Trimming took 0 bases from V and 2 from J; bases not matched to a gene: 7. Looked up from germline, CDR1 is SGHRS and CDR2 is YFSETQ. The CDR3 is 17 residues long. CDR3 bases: TGCGCCAGCAGCTTGGCCCCTAGCGGGGAAACCACAGATACGCAGTATTTT. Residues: CASSLAPSGETTDTQYF.

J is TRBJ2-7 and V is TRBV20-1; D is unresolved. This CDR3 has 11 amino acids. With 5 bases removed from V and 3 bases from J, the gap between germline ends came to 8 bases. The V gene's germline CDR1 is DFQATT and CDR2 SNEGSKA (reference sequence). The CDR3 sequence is CSAYKNYEQYF. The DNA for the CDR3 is TGCAGTGCTTATAAAAACTACGAGCAGTACTTC.

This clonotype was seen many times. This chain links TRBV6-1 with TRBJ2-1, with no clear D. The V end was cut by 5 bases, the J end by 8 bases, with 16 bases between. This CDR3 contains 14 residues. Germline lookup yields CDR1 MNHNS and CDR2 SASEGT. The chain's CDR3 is CASSPIDLSDEQFF. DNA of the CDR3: TGTGCCAGCAGTCCTATTGACCTGTCCGATGAGCAGTTCTTC.

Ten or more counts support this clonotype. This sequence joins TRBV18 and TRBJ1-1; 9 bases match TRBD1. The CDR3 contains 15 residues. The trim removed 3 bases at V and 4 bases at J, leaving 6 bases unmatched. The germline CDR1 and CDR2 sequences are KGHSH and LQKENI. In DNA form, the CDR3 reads TGTGCCAGCTCACCGGGGGACAGGGCGTTCACTGAAGCTTTCTTT. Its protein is CASSPGDRAFTEAFF.

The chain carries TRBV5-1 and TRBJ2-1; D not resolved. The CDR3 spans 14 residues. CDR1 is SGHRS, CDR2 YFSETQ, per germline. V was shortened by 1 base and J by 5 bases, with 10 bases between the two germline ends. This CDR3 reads CASSLHWANNEQFF. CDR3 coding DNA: TGCGCCAGCAGCTTGCATTGGGCGAACAATGAGCAGTTCTTC.

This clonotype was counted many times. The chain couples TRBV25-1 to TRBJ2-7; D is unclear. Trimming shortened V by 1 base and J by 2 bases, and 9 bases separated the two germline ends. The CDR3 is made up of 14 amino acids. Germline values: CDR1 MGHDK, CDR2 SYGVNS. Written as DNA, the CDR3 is TGTGCCAGCAGTGAATTTGGCAGTACCTACGAGCAGTACTTC. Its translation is CASSEFGSTYEQYF.

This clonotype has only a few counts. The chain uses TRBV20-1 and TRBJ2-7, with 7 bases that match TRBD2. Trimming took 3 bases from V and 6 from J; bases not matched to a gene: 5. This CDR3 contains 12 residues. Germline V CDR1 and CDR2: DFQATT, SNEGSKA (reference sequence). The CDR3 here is CSASEWEGEQYF. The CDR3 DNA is TGCAGTGCTAGTGAGTGGGAGGGCGAGCAGTACTTC.